This T cell receptor beta chain was recovered during a study of identical twins. Points on this clonotype: Antigen: not known.

Findings and limits, study-wide: Not following the same donors, the study drew its conclusions from cross-sectional statistical analysis.

TCRdb re-called the 5' RACE reads through MiXCR, storing one row per CDR3 protein. The sample has 1.5 million to 2 million distinct CDR3 sequences; roughly a third are singletons. Per the germline V gene, CDR1 is MGHRA and CDR2 is YSYEKL. The V end was cut by 1 base, the J end by 8 bases, with 14 bases between. This CDR3 has 14 amino acids. The source material was cord blood. The chain couples TRBV4-1 to TRBJ1-1; unclear D gene. The receptor was derived from a newborn girl in good health. CDR3 in DNA: TGCGCCAGCAGCCAAGGGAGGGAGATGCCAGAAGCTTTCTTT. Encoded protein: CASSQGREMPEAFF.